This TCR beta chain came from a study of T-cell memory formation after mild COVID-19. The overall study: The TCR clusters were mostly specific to one donor.

Overall study findings and caveats: The second-wave clones peaking on day 37 were not confirmed as SARS-CoV-2-specific.

5'RACE with constant-segment primers built TCRalpha and TCRbeta cDNA libraries with UMIs. TCRdb called the 5' RACE reads again in MiXCR, with one record for every CDR3 protein. The sample holds roughly 250,000 distinct CDR3 sequences, roughly 15% seen once. CDR1 MDHEN and CDR2 SYDVKM come from the germline V gene. This CDR3 comprises 15 residues. V dropped 3 bases and J dropped 2; count of bases not matched to a gene: 3. There are a few counts of this clonotype. As yet, its antigen is unknown. The TCR originated in a young man who had mild COVID-19 (a few samples of this study predate the infection). Cell type and time point are not known. The V gene is TRBV28, the J gene TRBJ2-5; 10 bases agree with TRBD2. The specimen sequenced was PBMCs or a T cell subset sorted from them (not recorded which). The CDR3 DNA reads TGTGCCAGCAGTTTCCGGACTAGCGGACAAGAGACCCAGTACTTC. Residues: CASSFRTSGQETQYF.